The text below deals with one T cell receptor beta chain. The data derive from a study of monozygotic twins with inflammatory bowel disease. The CDR3 extends over 17 amino acids. Germline CDR1 is SGHAT and CDR2 is FQNNGV. Following a re-call of the 5' RACE reads, TCRdb has one entry per CDR3 protein and lacks DNA. This sample's table has about 420,000 distinct CDR3 sequences. This TCR was recovered from a human donor with ulcerative colitis or Crohn's disease, or a healthy co-twin of an affected twin (not recorded which). Sequencing was performed on blood. This chain links TRBV11-2 with TRBJ1-5; TCRdb calls TRBD1, which cannot be checked without DNA. CDR3 amino acids: CASSPGTGGTPNQPQHF.